This T cell receptor (beta chain) derives from a study of T cell clonotyping in hematopoietic cell transplantation. Whole-study results and caveats: Pathologically expanded recipient clonotypes increased progressively from day 30 to day 180 as diversity fell. Higher Inverse Simpson Index values in graft donor and pretransplant recipient predicted broader posttransplant TCR diversity. No sorting was done, leaving CD4 and CD8 contributions mixed.

Method: immunoSEQ multiplex PCR; TCRdb's copy keeps in-frame clones and lacks some. This sample has around 27,000 clones, with approximately 77% found just once. On this clone: Its antigen is unknown.

Time point defined: recipient sample about 28 days before transplant, after cytoreduction. Recipients were bled about 28 days pretransplant and at posttransplant days 30, 100, 180. The junction had 9 bases not matched to a gene; V was cut back by 1 base and J by 7 bases. The CDR3 extends over 15 amino acids. Germline V lookup: CDR1 MNHNY, CDR2 SVGAGI (reference sequence). The sequenced sample was peripheral blood mononuclear cells, obtained before stem cell transplant. The V and J genes are TRBV6-6 and TRBJ2-7, with 8 nucleotides matching TRBD1. The TCR originated in a man in his fifties with myelodysplastic syndrome. Some clones in this sample may be carry-over from other donors' samples. DNA for the CDR3: TGTGCCAGCAGTTACTTGGGACAGGTGGGGGAAGAGCAGTACTTC. Its protein is CASSYLGQVGEEQYF.